This T cell receptor (beta chain) was observed in a study of shared clonotypes between healthy human individuals (dated by TCRdb to the early 2020s). Study-level background: The cohort comprised a couple of women and three men aged 18 to 49 years. For each donor, CD4 naive and CD4 memory were each given three plates, CD8 naive was given two plates, and CD8 memory was given one plate. To estimate repertoire size and how much clonotype sharing occurs between individuals, the study deeply sequenced the blood TCR repertoires of several healthy adults. To increase sequencing depth and limit assay-specific biases, different laboratories used diverse techniques to prepare libraries and sequence TCR repertoires. Per donor, leukapheresis produced somewhere between about 0.9 and 9 billion PBMCs.

The CDR3 covers 16 residues, taking in both the cysteine and the phenylalanine. Solely the CDR3 DNA is kept, with 48 bases framed from the first base. Reading the germline V gene gives CDR1 SGHRS and CDR2 YFSETQ. Relative to germline, V is missing 0 bases and J is missing 7 bases, with 5 bases of the junction outside any gene match. Overall study results and their limits: Naive subsets generally had larger estimated clonotype richness than memory subsets did. When a few donors were compared, the shared fraction of clonotypes was about 5% for naive CD4, less than 4% for naive CD8, more than 2% for memory CD4, and around 0.37% for memory CD8. Incomplete sequencing was indicated by rarefaction of sorted-subset datasets, despite the large sequencing depth. Compared with non-shared clonotypes, the clonotypes found in all four sorted-subset donors had higher generation probabilities. The genetic and exposure-history diversity represented was limited by the small number of donors. Pairwise subsampling led to the expectation that sequencing depth would affect the degree of clonotype sharing among donors. Sampling was restricted to blood, and TCR repertoires in tissue are likely to differ from TCR repertoires in blood.

On this clone itself: The target of this receptor is not known. No base quality information exists; no much larger clone differs at one position.

The donors were healthy, HIV-negative adults who had no recently reported acute infections or vaccinations. Every donor was a Caucasian adult living in Nashville, Tennessee, USA. CD4+ T cells were enriched through magnetic negative selection, after which naive cells were positively selected on CD45RA and the remaining negative fraction served as the memory subset. Blood was collected by leukapheresis, and PBMCs were isolated by Ficoll-Histopaque density gradient centrifugation and then cryopreserved in liquid nitrogen vapor phase. Purity and quantity of every magnetically sorted T cell population were checked by analytical flow cytometry. Genomic DNA was isolated from each sorted fraction and quantified by UV absorbance on a Nanodrop 2000c. Using the deep immunoSEQ assay, TCR CDR3 regions were amplified from genomic DNA by multiplex PCR. Extracted genomic DNA from each cell subset was distributed evenly across all wells of several immunoSEQ 96-well plates, and each plate was treated as a replicate. For sorted subsets, approximately 0.2 ug of genomic DNA, equivalent to 25,000 to 35,000 T cell genomes, went into each replicate PCR. The purified libraries were quantified using a Qubit 3.0 fluorometer, sized with a Bioanalyzer 2100, and then quantified again using the KAPA Library Quantification kit. A separate single-read 150-cycle Illumina NextSeq 550 flow cell was used to sequence each immunoSEQ 96-well plate. In the source study's methods: Because the immunoSEQ output included only junctional sequences and no quality scores, the filtering could not be the same as the filtering used for full-length reads. To assign V/J genes and CDR3, sequences were annotated using PyIR, a Python wrapper for IgBLAST v1.9, with IMGT germline references. Reads with weak V/J assignments (E-value above 1e-6), missing CDR3, stop codons, out-of-frame junctions, or ambiguous translated residues were removed. A V3J clonotype was defined by an identical inferred V gene, J gene, and CDR3 amino acid sequence. The percentage overlap between two repertoires was calculated by dividing the number of shared unique clonotypes by the size of the smaller repertoire. Three approaches were used to assess repertoire richness: RTK rarefaction, the Chao1 estimator, and Recon v2.1 estimates of unobserved clonotypes. Generation probabilities were computed with OLGA for all TCRbeta clonotypes obtained by the gDNA method from several donors. Drawn from immuneACCESS, this table holds only the in-frame rearrangements with V and J called that TCRdb kept. Clones are partly lost; checked studies trace under half to an unresolved V gene and leave the rest unexplained. V and J calls and clone size are those listed in that table; D and trimming were worked out from the DNA. This sample gives 730,000 or so clones in total; roughly 70% of them show up just once. Of the sample, approximately 1.8% is held by the ten largest clones.

This receptor was taken from a woman under 40 in good health. The chain is assembled from TRBV5-1 and TRBJ2-1, and TRBD1 aligns with 12 junction nucleotides. Sequenced sample: memory CD4+ T cells sorted from blood. The meaning of the sample's cell subset or site label: CD45RA-negative fraction. The CDR3 reads CASSLAGTGGWNEQFF. The nucleotide sequence reads TGCGCCAGCAGCTTGGCCGGGACAGGGGGCTGGAATGAGCAGTTCTTC.